Listed below are T cell receptor beta chains from one sample, sequenced in a study of PD-L1 blockade in urothelial cancer. Measured with immunoSEQ multiplex PCR; TCRdb has only the in-frame clones, and not every one. The repertoire holds approximately 79,000 clones, with roughly nine tenths as singletons. The sample in question was PBMCs, obtained around atezolizumab (anti-PD-L1) treatment. Receptor source: a woman in her 70s with urothelial cancer. The CDR3 runs from the conserved cysteine through the conserved F or W. D genes are given only for firm matches. Clone size is given for some rows only: seen once, a few or many times, or a class if the clone is expanded.

V: TRBV19
J: TRBJ2-2
size: once
length: 15
D: -
DNA: TGTGCCAGTAGTATAGGCGGGCGAAGCACCGGGGAGCTGTTTTTT
CDR3: CASSIGGRSTGELFF

V: TRBV30
J: TRBJ2-3
size: once
length: 12
D: -
DNA: TGTGCCTGGACGGAGAACACAGATACGCAGTATTTT
CDR3: CAWTENTDTQYF

V: TRBV10-1
J: TRBJ1-1
size: -
length: 14
D: TRBD1
DNA: TGCGCCAGCACCTGGACAGGGAAGCACACTGAAGCTTTCTTT
CDR3: CASTWTGKHTEAFF

V: TRBV10-1
J: TRBJ2-7
size: -
length: 14
D: TRBD2
DNA: TGCGCCAGCAGACTAGCGGGGTTTTACTACGAGCAGTACTTC
CDR3: CASRLAGFYYEQYF

V: TRBV10-3
J: TRBJ2-6
size: -
length: 16
D: TRBD1
DNA: TGTGCCATCAGTCCCGGGACAGGGACTGGGGCCAACGTCCTGACTTTC
CDR3: CAISPGTGTGANVLTF

V: TRBV28
J: TRBJ2-7
size: -
length: 15
D: TRBD1
DNA: TGTGCCAGCAGTTTTAGGGGGCGCTCTACCTACGAGCAGTACTTC
CDR3: CASSFRGRSTYEQYF

V: TRBV18
J: TRBJ1-2
size: few
length: 16
D: TRBD1
DNA: TGTGCCAGCTCACCACAGATTAGGACAGGGGACTATGGCTACACCTTC
CDR3: CASSPQIRTGDYGYTF

V: TRBV10-1
J: TRBJ2-7
size: few
length: 16
D: TRBD2
DNA: TGCGCCAGCAGTCCGGCACTAGCGGACCACTCCTACGAGCAGTACTTC
CDR3: CASSPALADHSYEQYF

V: TRBV9
J: TRBJ1-3
size: -
length: 15
D: TRBD1
DNA: TGTGCCAGCAGCGGCCAGGACAGGGATCTAGACACCATATATTTT
CDR3: CASSGQDRDLDTIYF

V: TRBV6-6
J: TRBJ2-2
size: few
length: 13
D: -
DNA: TGTGCCAGCAGTTACGTAGGGGCCGGGGAGCTGTTTTTT
CDR3: CASSYVGAGELFF

V: TRBV5-4
J: TRBJ1-2
size: -
length: 12
D: -
DNA: TGTGCCAGCAGCTTGCTTGGGAGCGGCTACACCTTC
CDR3: CASSLLGSGYTF

V: TRBV28
J: TRBJ2-1
size: once
length: 17
D: TRBD2
DNA: TGTGCCAGCAGTGTAATTGGACTAGCGGGAGCCTACAATGAGCAGTTCTTC
CDR3: CASSVIGLAGAYNEQFF

V: TRBV7-6
J: TRBJ2-5
size: -
length: 16
D: TRBD2
DNA: TGTGCCAGCAGCTTAGCGGTTAGCGGGAACCAAGAGACCCAGTACTTC
CDR3: CASSLAVSGNQETQYF

V: TRBV19
J: TRBJ2-7
size: -
length: 13
D: TRBD1
DNA: TGTGCCAGTAGTACCCGACAGGGGATGGGGCAGTACTTC
CDR3: CASSTRQGMGQYF

V: TRBV28
J: TRBJ2-7
size: -
length: 14
D: TRBD2
DNA: TGTGCCAGCAGTTTAATGGTTAGCGGGTCCGCGCAGTACTTC
CDR3: CASSLMVSGSAQYF

V: TRBV4-3
J: TRBJ1-2
size: -
length: 13
D: -
DNA: TGCGCCAGCAGCCCGGGGGGGGAGTATGGCTACACCTTC
CDR3: CASSPGGEYGYTF

V: TRBV2
J: TRBJ2-1
size: -
length: 19
D: TRBD2
DNA: TGTGCCGTGAAAGGTATGACTAGCGGGAGATCCATGGACAGCGATGAGCAGTTCTTC
CDR3: CAVKGMTSGRSMDSDEQFF

V: TRBV4-3
J: TRBJ1-6
size: few
length: 15
D: TRBD1
DNA: TGCGCCAGCAGCCAAGGACAGGGGGAGGGTTCACCCCTCCACTTT
CDR3: CASSQGQGEGSPLHF

V: TRBV4-2
J: TRBJ2-5
size: -
length: 16
D: TRBD2
DNA: TGTGCCAGCAGCCAACGACTAGCGGGAGCCGCAGAGACCCAGTACTTC
CDR3: CASSQRLAGAAETQYF

V: TRBV10-3
J: TRBJ2-2
size: -
length: 12
D: -
DNA: TGTGCCATCAGAGAGGGAGGAGGGGAGCTGTTTTTT
CDR3: CAIREGGGELFF

V: TRBV11-2
J: TRBJ1-5
size: -
length: 14
D: -
DNA: TGTGCCAGCAGCTTATATGCGGGAGATCAGCCCCAGCATTTT
CDR3: CASSLYAGDQPQHF

V: TRBV6-6
J: TRBJ2-5
size: -
length: 14
D: TRBD1
DNA: TGTGCCAGCAGTCACGACAGGGAACAAGAGACCCAGTACTTC
CDR3: CASSHDREQETQYF

V: TRBV7-6
J: TRBJ2-2
size: -
length: 12
D: -
DNA: TGTGCCAGCAGCTTAAAATACGGGGAGCTGTTTTTT
CDR3: CASSLKYGELFF

V: TRBV27
J: TRBJ2-7
size: -
length: 14
D: TRBD2
DNA: TGTGCCAGCAGTTGGGGACTACTCTCCTACGAGCAGTACTTC
CDR3: CASSWGLLSYEQYF

V: TRBV7-9
J: TRBJ2-2
size: -
length: 16
D: -
DNA: TGTGCCAGCAGCGAACCGGGGGGCCCGAACACCGGGGAGCTGTTTTTT
CDR3: CASSEPGGPNTGELFF

V: TRBV29-1
J: TRBJ1-5
size: -
length: 10
D: -
DNA: TGCAGCGTTTGGAGCCCGCCCCAGCATTTT
CDR3: CSVWSPPQHF